This TCR beta chain comes out of a study of blood T cell repertoires in COVID-19. Study as a whole: Nucleic acid was either cDNA or gDNA, and it came from T cells, B-cell-depleted T cells, or PBMCs.

Losses at the gene ends were 5 bases for V and 6 bases for J; bases not matched to a gene: 8. Germline loops: CDR1 LNHDA, CDR2 SQIVND (reference sequence). CDR3 size: 14 residues. Assay: immunoSEQ multiplex PCR; the TCRdb copy retains only in-frame clones and omits some. Of around 270,000 clones detected, around 84% appear once; the ten largest clones hold approximately 4%. Material for sequencing was peripheral blood. The clonotype originates from a man aged 60 to 69 with acute or convalescent COVID-19. The chain combines TRBV19 with TRBJ2-7; 9 nucleotides agree with TRBD1. The CDR3 bases are TGTGCCAGTAGTTCGACAGGGGGGATCTCCGAGCAGTACTTC. It codes for CASSSTGGISEQYF.